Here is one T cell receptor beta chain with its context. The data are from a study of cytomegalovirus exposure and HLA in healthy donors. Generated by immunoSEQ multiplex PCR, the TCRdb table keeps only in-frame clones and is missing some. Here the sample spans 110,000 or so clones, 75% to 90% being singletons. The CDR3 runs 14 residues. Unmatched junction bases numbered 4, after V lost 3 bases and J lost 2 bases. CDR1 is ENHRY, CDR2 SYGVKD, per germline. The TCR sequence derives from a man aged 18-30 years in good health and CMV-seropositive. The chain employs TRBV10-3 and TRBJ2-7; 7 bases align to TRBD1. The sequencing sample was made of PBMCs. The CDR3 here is CAISDRDRPYEQYF. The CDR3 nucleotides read TGTGCCATCAGTGATCGGGACAGACCCTACGAGCAGTACTTC.